Detailed here is one TCR beta chain. Antigen specificity is unknown. Healthy bone marrow donors made up the donors. In germline, CDR1 is SGHVS, CDR2 FQNEAQ. CDR3 length: 14 residues. Trimming shortened V by 2 bases and J by 1 base, and 8 bases separated the two germline ends. This sample stems from a study of cytomegalovirus exposure and HLA in healthy donors. Study-level points and caveats: Prediction of most subjects' HLA-A and HLA-B alleles by TCR beta sequences was reportedly accurate. CMV antigen specificity of a few CMV-associated chains was confirmed in vitro.

The primer mix had 60 Vbeta and 13 Jbeta primers. The assay was immunoSEQ multiplex PCR, and TCRdb's table has in-frame clones only and misses some. The ten most abundant clones cover 12% of a sample with under 70,000 clones. The sequence was obtained from a woman aged 25 to 39 in good health and CMV-seropositive. The specimen was PBMCs. The chain uses TRBV7-8 and TRBJ1-1; tentative D call: TRBD1 (6 bases). The CDR3 region is CASSLLTGNTEAFF. As DNA, the CDR3 is TGTGCCAGCAGCTTACTGACAGGGAACACTGAAGCTTTCTTT.